This paragraph reports one T cell receptor beta chain. Its antigen is unidentified. Researchers built TCR beta cDNA using 5'RACE template switching with UMIs. TCRdb re-called the 5' RACE reads and gives one entry per CDR3 protein, without DNA. This table lists around 15,000 distinct CDR3 sequences. The data are from a study of T cells expressing NK-cell markers. Study-level information: In sorted CD3+CD56+NKG2C+, CD3+CD56+NKG2C- and CD3+CD56-NKG2C+ T cells, TCR beta repertoires were obtained. Findings of the study overall: Researchers report these clonotypes also headed the CD3+CD56-NKG2C+ fraction in a few donors. The contribution of dominant NKG2C+ clonotypes to CD8+ T cells in about six donors was roughly 1.0-7.5%.

This CDR3 contains 14 residues. Germline V lookup: CDR1 SGHDN, CDR2 FVKESK. The chain recombines TRBV14 with TRBJ1-1. The receptor was derived from a man aged 18-70 years in good health. Sequenced input: blood T cells: a sorted CD56 or NKG2C T cell subset, CD4+ or CD8+ T cells, or bulk PBMC T cells (not recorded which). The CDR3 here is CASSQEVQNTEAFF.